The next 12 T cell receptor beta chains were all read from a single sample in a study of fetal regulatory T cell absence and autoimmunity (dated by TCRdb to between 2016 and 2019). The library was built by means of the immunoSEQ multiplex PCR assay. As stored in TCRdb, this immuneACCESS dataset retains in-frame rearrangements with V and J assigned. A fraction of the clones does not appear; measured against another copy, unresolved V genes explain less than half of the discrepancy, and the remainder lacks a known reason. The sample table holds 95,000 or so clones, of which 72% were seen once. The ten largest clones represent roughly 2% of the sample. Sequenced material: pancreas tissue. The receptors derive from a male donor with IPEX syndrome.

The chain combines TRBV13 with TRBJ2-1, with D unclear. Trimming pared 5 bases from V and 10 bases from J, leaving 12 bases between. CDR3 length equals 12 residues. The germline gives CDR1 PRHDT, CDR2 FYEKMQ (reference sequence). The CDR3 bases are TGTGCCAGCAGCCCTGTATGGCGGGAGCAGTTCTTC. Translated: CASSPVWREQFF. The entire variable domain, with the rest obtained from reference TRBV13 and TRBJ2-1, is as follows: AAGVIQSPRHLIKEKRETATLKCYPIPRHDTVYWYQQGPGQDPQFLISFYEKMQSDKGSIPDRFSAQQFSDYHSELNMSSLELGDSALYFCASSPVWREQFFGPGTRLTVL.

The chain joins TRBV10-1 to TRBJ1-2; 8 positions match TRBD1. The CDR3 has 11 residues. V was clipped by 9 bases and J by 7 bases; unmatched bases: 4. The germline V gene encodes CDR1 WNHNN and CDR2 SYGVQD (reference sequence). As DNA, the CDR3 is TGCGCCAGAGTTGACAGGGGTGGCTACACCTTC. Translating gives CARVDRGGYTF.

The chain uses TRBV5-1 and TRBJ2-1; 10 nucleotides agree with TRBD2. With 4 bases clipped from V and 5 bases from J, the junction kept 6 bases outside the gene matches. The length of the CDR3 is 15 residues. CDR1 SGHRS and CDR2 YFSETQ come from the germline V gene. Here the CDR3 reads CASSNRLAGNNEQFF. CDR3 DNA: TGCGCCAGCAGCAACCGACTAGCGGGCAACAATGAGCAGTTCTTC.

This chain links TRBV6-1 with TRBJ2-1; D may be TRBD2 (6 bases). This CDR3 contains 15 residues. CDR1 and CDR2 (germline): MNHNS, SASEGT. The germline V and J ends were trimmed by 4 bases and 9 bases, with 19 bases remaining between them. CDR3 DNA sequence: TGTGCCAGCAGTGGGGCTAGCGTCGGGGTTGGTGAGCAGTTCTTC. This encodes CASSGASVGVGEQFF.

The chain carries TRBV4-1 and TRBJ1-4; D is perhaps TRBD1 (6 bases). Trimming removed 1 base from V and 7 bases from J, with 13 bases in between. Germline lookup yields CDR1 MGHRA and CDR2 YSYEKL. CDR3 size: 15 residues. The CDR3 reads CASSQVEQGGEKLFF. The CDR3 region has the DNA TGCGCCAGCAGCCAAGTGGAACAGGGAGGTGAAAAACTGTTTTTT.

This clone was picked up a small number of times. This chain connects TRBV11-2 to TRBJ1-5; 11 nucleotides agree with TRBD1. The CDR3 has 15 amino acids. J lost 6 bases, V lost 1 base, and 2 bases had no gene match. Germline CDR1 and CDR2: SGHAT and FQNNGV. The CDR3 nucleotides are TGTGCCAGCAGCTTAGGGACAGGGGGCGGTCAGCCCCAGCATTTT. As protein: CASSLGTGGGQPQHF.

The rearrangement uses TRBV9 and TRBJ2-1, with D unclear. The V end was cut by 0 bases, the J end by 4 bases, with 8 bases between. From germline, CDR1 is SGDLS and CDR2 YYNGEE. The CDR3 spans 14 residues. The CDR3 DNA reads as TGTGCCAGCAGCGTAGAGGGAACGTACAATGAGCAGTTCTTC. Its translation is CASSVEGTYNEQFF.

The rearrangement links TRBV5-1 to TRBJ1-6; no reliable D call. The V and J ends lost 0 bases and 0 bases respectively, with 4 bases between them. CDR1 is SGHRS, CDR2 YFSETQ, per germline. The CDR3 runs 15 residues. The chain's CDR3 is CASSLASSYNSPLHF. The DNA for the CDR3 is TGCGCCAGCAGCTTGGCCAGCTCCTATAATTCACCCCTCCACTTT.

This sequence joins TRBV15 and TRBJ1-2, with TRBD1 matching over 11 bases. In germline, CDR1 is LNHNV, CDR2 YYDKDF (reference sequence). The V gene end was trimmed by 3 bases and the J gene end by 4 bases; junction bases not matched to a gene: 4. The CDR3 has 15 amino acids. Here the CDR3 DNA reads TGTGCCACCAGCAGGGGACAGGGGGTTCGCTATGGCTACACCTTC. Amino acids: CATSRGQGVRYGYTF.

On this clone itself: Its ends do not fully match the called genes, so a read error is possible. The rearrangement links TRBV13 to TRBJ2-7; 7 bases map to TRBD2. From germline, CDR1 is PRHDT and CDR2 FYEKMQ (reference sequence). The CDR3 is 18 residues long. The CDR3 coding sequence is TGTGCCAGCAGCTTAGGTAAGGTTTGGCGGGGGAGCTCCCACGAGCAGTACTTC. It translates to CASSLGKVWRGSSHEQYF. The full variable domain, with the rest looked up from reference TRBV13 and TRBJ2-7, is AAGVIQSPRHLIKEKRETATLKCYPIPRHDTVYWYQQGPGQDPQFLISFYEKMQSDKGSIPDRFSAQQFSDYHSELNMSSLELGDSALYFCASSLGKVWRGSSHEQYFGPGTRLTVT.

The genes are TRBV7-9 and TRBJ1-2, with D maybe TRBD1 (5 bases). This CDR3 contains 14 residues. V was trimmed by 1 base and J by 1 base, leaving 7 bases between them. Germline CDR1 is SEHNR and CDR2 is FQNEAQ (reference sequence). The DNA for the CDR3 is TGTGCCAGCAGCTTAGGGGACGGTAACTATGGCTACACCTTC. It encodes CASSLGDGNYGYTF.

This clone was seen a handful of times. This chain joins TRBV7-9 and TRBJ2-7, with 9 bases that match TRBD1. The CDR3 has 11 residues. Per the germline V gene, CDR1 is SEHNR and CDR2 is FQNEAQ (reference sequence). V was clipped by 6 bases and J by 6 bases; unmatched bases: 0. Here the CDR3 DNA reads TGTGCCAGCAGGACAGGGGGCGAGCAGTACTTC. This translates into CASRTGGEQYF. Full variable domain (remainder filled in from reference TRBV7-9 and TRBJ2-7): DTGVSQNPRHKITKRGQNVTFRCDPISEHNRLYWYRQTLGQGPEFLTYFQNEAQLEKSRLLSDRFSAERPKGSFSTLEIQRTEQGDSAMYLCASRTGGEQYFGPGTRLTVT.